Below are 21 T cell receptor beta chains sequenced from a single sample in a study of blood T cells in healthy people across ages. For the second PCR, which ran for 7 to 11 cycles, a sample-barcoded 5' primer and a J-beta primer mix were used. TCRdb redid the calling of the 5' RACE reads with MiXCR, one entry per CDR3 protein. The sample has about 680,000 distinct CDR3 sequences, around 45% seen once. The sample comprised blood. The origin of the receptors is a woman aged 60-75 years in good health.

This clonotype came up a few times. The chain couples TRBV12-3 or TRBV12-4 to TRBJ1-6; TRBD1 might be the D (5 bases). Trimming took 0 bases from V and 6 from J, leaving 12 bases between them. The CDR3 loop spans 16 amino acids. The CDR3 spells CASSLAPGTGNSPLHF. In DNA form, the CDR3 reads TGTGCCAGCAGTTTAGCTCCCGGGACTGGTAATTCACCCCTCCACTTT.

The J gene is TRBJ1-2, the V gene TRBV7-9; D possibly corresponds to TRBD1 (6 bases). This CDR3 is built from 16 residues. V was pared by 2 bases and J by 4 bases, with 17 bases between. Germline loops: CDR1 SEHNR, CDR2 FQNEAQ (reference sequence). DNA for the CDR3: TGTGCCAGCAGCTTAACGGGGACAATTATCTCCTATGGCTACACCTTC. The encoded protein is CASSLTGTIISYGYTF.

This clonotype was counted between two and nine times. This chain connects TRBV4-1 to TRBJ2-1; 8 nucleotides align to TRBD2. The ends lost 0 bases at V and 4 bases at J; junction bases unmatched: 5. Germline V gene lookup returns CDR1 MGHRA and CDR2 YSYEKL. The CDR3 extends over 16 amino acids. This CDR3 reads CASSQEGLVSYNEQFF. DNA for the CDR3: TGCGCCAGCAGCCAAGAGGGACTAGTGTCGTACAATGAGCAGTTCTTC.

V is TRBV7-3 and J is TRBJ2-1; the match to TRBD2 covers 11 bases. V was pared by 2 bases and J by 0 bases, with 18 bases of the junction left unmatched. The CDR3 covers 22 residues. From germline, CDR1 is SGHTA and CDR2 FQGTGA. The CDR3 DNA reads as TGTGCCAGCAGCTTATATGCCCCTAGCGGGAGGATGGTGGGGAGCTCCTACAATGAGCAGTTCTTC. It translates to CASSLYAPSGRMVGSSYNEQFF.

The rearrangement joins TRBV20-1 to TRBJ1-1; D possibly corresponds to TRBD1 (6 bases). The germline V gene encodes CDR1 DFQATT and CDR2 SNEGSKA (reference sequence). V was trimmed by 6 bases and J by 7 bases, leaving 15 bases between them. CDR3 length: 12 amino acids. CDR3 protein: CSALQGGNEAFF. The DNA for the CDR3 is TGCAGTGCCCTGCAAGGGGGGAATGAAGCTTTCTTT.

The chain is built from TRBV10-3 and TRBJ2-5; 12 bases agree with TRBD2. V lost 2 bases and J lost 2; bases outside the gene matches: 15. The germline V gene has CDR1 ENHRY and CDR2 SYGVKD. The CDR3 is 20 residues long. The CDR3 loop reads CAISEAGTSGHPLPQETQYF. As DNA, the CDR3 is TGTGCCATCAGTGAGGCCGGGACTAGCGGGCATCCCCTCCCACAAGAGACCCAGTACTTC.

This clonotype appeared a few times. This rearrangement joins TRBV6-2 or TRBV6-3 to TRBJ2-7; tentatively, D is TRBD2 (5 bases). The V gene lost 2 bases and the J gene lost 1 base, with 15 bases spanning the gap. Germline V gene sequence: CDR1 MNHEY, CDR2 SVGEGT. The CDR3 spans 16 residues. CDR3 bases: TGTGCCAGCAGTTACCCTTGGATGGGAGCGTCCTACGAGCAGTACTTC. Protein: CASSYPWMGASYEQYF.

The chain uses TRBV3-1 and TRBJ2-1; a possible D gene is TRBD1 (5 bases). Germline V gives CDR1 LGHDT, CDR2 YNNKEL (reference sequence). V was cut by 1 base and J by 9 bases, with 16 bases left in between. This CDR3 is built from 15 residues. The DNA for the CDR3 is TGTGCCAGCAGCCAAGTCACCAGGGCTAAAGGTGAGCAGTTCTTC. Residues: CASSQVTRAKGEQFF.

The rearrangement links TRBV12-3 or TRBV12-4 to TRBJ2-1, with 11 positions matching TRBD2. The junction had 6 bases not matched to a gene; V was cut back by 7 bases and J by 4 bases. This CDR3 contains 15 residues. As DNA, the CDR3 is TGTGCCAGCATCCTGGGACTAGCGGATTACAATGAGCAGTTCTTC. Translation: CASILGLADYNEQFF.

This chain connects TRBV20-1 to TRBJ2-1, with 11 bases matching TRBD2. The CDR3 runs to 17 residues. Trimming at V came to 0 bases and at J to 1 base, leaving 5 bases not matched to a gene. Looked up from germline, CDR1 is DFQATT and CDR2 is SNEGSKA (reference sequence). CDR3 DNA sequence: TGCAGTGCTAGAGATATCAGACTAGCGGGATCCTACAATGAGCAGTTCTTC. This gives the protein CSARDIRLAGSYNEQFF.

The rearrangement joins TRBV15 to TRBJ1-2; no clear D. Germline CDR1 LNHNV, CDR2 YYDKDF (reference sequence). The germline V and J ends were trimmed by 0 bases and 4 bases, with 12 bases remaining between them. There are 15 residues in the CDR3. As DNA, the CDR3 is TGTGCCACCAGCAGAGATATAAGGGATGGCTATGGCTACACCTTC. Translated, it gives CATSRDIRDGYGYTF.

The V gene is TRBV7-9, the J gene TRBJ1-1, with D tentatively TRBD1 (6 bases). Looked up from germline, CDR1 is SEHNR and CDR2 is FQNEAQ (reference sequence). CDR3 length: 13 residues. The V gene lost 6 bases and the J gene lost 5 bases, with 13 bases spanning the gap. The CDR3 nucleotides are TGTGCCAGCAGTCAACGCCAGGGGACTGAAGCTTTCTTT. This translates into CASSQRQGTEAFF.

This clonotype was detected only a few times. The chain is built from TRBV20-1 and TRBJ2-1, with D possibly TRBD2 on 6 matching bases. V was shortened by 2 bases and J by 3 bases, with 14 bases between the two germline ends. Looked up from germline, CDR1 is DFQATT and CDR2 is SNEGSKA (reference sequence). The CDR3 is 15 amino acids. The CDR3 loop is CSARPLSGRYNEQFF. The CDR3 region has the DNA TGCAGTGCTAGACCTCTCAGCGGGCGCTACAATGAGCAGTTCTTC.

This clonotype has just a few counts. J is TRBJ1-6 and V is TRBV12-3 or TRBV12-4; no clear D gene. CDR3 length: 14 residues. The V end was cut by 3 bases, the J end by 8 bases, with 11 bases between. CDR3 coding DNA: TGTGCCAGCAGTTTTGGGGAGAGGGATTCACCCCTCCACTTT. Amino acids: CASSFGERDSPLHF.

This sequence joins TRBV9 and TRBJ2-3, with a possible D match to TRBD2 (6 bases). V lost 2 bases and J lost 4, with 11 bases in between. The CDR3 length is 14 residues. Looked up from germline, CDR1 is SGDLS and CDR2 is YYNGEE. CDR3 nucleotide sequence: TGTGCCAGCAGCGTCGGGACTGCCGCAGATACGCAGTATTTT. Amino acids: CASSVGTAADTQYF.

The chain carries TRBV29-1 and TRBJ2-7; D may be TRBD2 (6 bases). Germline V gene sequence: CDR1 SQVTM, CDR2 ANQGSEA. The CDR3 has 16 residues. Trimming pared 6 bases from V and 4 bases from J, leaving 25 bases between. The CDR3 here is CSVERGLGGVRYEQYF. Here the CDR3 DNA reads TGCAGCGTGGAACGAGGCCTAGGAGGGGTAAGGTACGAGCAGTACTTC.

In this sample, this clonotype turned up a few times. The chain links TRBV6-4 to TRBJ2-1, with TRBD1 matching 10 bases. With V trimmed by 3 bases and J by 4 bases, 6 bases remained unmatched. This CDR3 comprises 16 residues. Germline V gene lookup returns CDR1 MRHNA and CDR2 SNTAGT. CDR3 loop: CASSDRRTGGYNEQFF. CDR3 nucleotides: TGTGCCAGCAGTGATCGGCGGACAGGGGGATACAATGAGCAGTTCTTC.

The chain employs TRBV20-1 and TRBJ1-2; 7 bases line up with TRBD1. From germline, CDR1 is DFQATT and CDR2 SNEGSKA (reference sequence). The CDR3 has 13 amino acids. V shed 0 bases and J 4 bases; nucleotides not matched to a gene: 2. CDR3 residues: CSARDGTAYGYTF. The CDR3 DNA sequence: TGCAGTGCTAGAGACGGGACAGCCTATGGCTACACCTTC.

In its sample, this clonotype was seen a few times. CDR3 loop: CASRSGTSSLNEQFF. The CDR3 bases are TGTGCCAGCAGATCCGGGACTAGCAGCTTAAATGAGCAGTTCTTC. V and J are TRBV6-2 or TRBV6-3 and TRBJ2-1, with 9 bases aligning to TRBD2. CDR3 length: 15 amino acids. With V trimmed by 6 bases and J by 7 bases, 10 bases remained unmatched. Per the germline V gene, CDR1 is MNHEY and CDR2 is SVGEGT.

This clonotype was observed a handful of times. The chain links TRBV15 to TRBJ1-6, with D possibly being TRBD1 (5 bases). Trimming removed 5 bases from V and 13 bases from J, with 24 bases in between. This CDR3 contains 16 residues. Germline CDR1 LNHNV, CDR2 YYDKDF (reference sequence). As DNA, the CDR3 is TGTGCCACCAGCGATCCGGGACGGACGACTGGGGATCCCCTCCACTTT. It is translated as CATSDPGRTTGDPLHF.

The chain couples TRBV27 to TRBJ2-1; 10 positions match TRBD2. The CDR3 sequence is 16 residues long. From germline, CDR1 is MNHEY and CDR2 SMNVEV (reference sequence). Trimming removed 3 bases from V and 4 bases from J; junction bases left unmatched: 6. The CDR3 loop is CASSLSSGRGYNEQFF. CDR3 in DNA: TGTGCCAGCAGTTTGTCGAGCGGGAGGGGGTACAATGAGCAGTTCTTC.